The rows below give T cell receptor beta chains drawn from one sample of a study of identical twins. TCRdb re-derived calls from the 5' RACE reads in MiXCR, one entry per CDR3 protein. Found here are roughly 710,000 distinct CDR3 sequences, over 5% of them singletons; the top ten hold 1.5% to 2%. Source material: naive T cells sorted from blood. The receptors originated from a man in his late teens or twenties in good health. CDR3s include the opening cysteine and the closing phenylalanine or tryptophan. A D gene is named only where the DNA matches it firmly. The listing skips clone size in some rows; elsewhere it reads once, few, many or a size class.

TRBV6-2/TRBV6-3,TRBJ1-5,.,many,CASTPGNPNQPQHF,TGTGCCAGCACCCCTGGGAACCCCAATCAGCCCCAGCATTTT
TRBV4-3,TRBJ2-7,.,.,CASSQDMTRSSYEQYF,TGCGCCAGCAGCCAAGATATGACGAGGAGCTCCTACGAGCAGTACTTC
TRBV20-1,TRBJ2-3,TRBD2,.,CSAGAGPDTQYF,TGCAGTGCTGGAGCGGGACCAGATACGCAGTATTTT
TRBV12-3/TRBV12-4,TRBJ2-5,.,.,CASSDHQGAETQYF,TGTGCCAGCAGTGACCATCAGGGAGCGGAGACCCAGTACTTC
TRBV15,TRBJ2-2,.,.,CATRLWGSGELFF,TGTGCCACCCGCCTCTGGGGGTCCGGGGAGCTGTTTTTT
TRBV7-8,TRBJ2-6,.,few,CASRPTPIGGRVSGANVLTF,TGTGCCAGCAGACCTACCCCCATAGGGGGTAGGGTCTCTGGGGCCAACGTCCTGACTTTC
TRBV7-9,TRBJ1-1,.,few,CASSSGAGAQGAFF,TGTGCCAGCAGCTCAGGGGCCGGGGCGCAGGGAGCTTTCTTT
TRBV20-1,TRBJ2-2,TRBD1,.,CSARPRTGTGVSELFF,TGCAGTGCTAGACCGCGGACCGGGACAGGGGTCTCGGAGCTGTTTTTT
TRBV20-1,TRBJ2-3,.,.,CSARLAGTGTDTQYF,TGCAGTGCTAGATTAGCCGGGACTGGGACAGATACGCAGTATTTT
TRBV29-1,TRBJ2-3,.,.,CSASLPLTDTQYF,TGCAGCGCTTCACTCCCCCTCACAGATACGCAGTATTTT
TRBV7-2,TRBJ2-3,.,many,CASSSRPEPDTQYF,TGTGCCAGCAGCTCTCGTCCTGAACCAGATACGCAGTATTTT
TRBV20-1,TRBJ2-1,TRBD2,few,CSARDSFTGTSGRRSYNEQFF,TGCAGTGCTAGAGATTCTTTCACGGGGACTAGCGGGAGGCGATCCTACAATGAGCAGTTCTTC
TRBV5-1,TRBJ2-5,TRBD2,few,CASRLGLTQETQYF,TGCGCCAGCAGATTGGGACTAACACAAGAGACCCAGTACTTC
TRBV30,TRBJ2-3,.,few,CAWSVDHTDTQYF,TGTGCCTGGAGTGTAGACCACACAGATACGCAGTATTTT
TRBV12-3/TRBV12-4,TRBJ1-2,.,many,CASSQTGTNGYTF,TGTGCCAGCAGCCAAACCGGGACAAATGGCTACACCTTC
TRBV7-9,TRBJ1-1,.,many,CASSWRGDAKAFF,TGTGCCAGCAGCTGGAGGGGGGACGCCAAAGCTTTCTTT
TRBV10-2,TRBJ1-2,.,many,CASSEGLRYGYTF,TGCGCCAGCAGTGAGGGACTCCGGTATGGCTACACCTTC
TRBV5-1,TRBJ1-4,.,.,CASSPVPIYGEKLFF,TGCGCCAGCAGCCCCGTCCCCATTTATGGTGAAAAACTGTTTTTT
TRBV12-3/TRBV12-4,TRBJ1-1,.,many,CASSRTEGEAFF,TGTGCCAGCAGTCGGACAGAGGGTGAAGCTTTCTTT
TRBV12-3/TRBV12-4,TRBJ2-1,TRBD1,.,CASSDPGQGTSKYNEQFF,TGTGCCAGCAGCGATCCGGGACAGGGAACAAGTAAATACAATGAGCAGTTCTTC
TRBV12-3/TRBV12-4,TRBJ2-4,.,many,CASSLTGTNIQYF,TGTGCCAGCAGTTTGACGGGTACAAACATTCAGTACTTC
TRBV28,TRBJ2-7,.,.,CASSPLGGPGDEQYF,TGTGCCAGCAGTCCCCTCGGGGGGCCGGGGGACGAGCAGTACTTC
TRBV20-1,TRBJ2-2,TRBD2,few,CSAYGTSGINTGELFF,TGCAGTGCTTACGGGACTAGCGGGATTAACACCGGGGAGCTGTTTTTT